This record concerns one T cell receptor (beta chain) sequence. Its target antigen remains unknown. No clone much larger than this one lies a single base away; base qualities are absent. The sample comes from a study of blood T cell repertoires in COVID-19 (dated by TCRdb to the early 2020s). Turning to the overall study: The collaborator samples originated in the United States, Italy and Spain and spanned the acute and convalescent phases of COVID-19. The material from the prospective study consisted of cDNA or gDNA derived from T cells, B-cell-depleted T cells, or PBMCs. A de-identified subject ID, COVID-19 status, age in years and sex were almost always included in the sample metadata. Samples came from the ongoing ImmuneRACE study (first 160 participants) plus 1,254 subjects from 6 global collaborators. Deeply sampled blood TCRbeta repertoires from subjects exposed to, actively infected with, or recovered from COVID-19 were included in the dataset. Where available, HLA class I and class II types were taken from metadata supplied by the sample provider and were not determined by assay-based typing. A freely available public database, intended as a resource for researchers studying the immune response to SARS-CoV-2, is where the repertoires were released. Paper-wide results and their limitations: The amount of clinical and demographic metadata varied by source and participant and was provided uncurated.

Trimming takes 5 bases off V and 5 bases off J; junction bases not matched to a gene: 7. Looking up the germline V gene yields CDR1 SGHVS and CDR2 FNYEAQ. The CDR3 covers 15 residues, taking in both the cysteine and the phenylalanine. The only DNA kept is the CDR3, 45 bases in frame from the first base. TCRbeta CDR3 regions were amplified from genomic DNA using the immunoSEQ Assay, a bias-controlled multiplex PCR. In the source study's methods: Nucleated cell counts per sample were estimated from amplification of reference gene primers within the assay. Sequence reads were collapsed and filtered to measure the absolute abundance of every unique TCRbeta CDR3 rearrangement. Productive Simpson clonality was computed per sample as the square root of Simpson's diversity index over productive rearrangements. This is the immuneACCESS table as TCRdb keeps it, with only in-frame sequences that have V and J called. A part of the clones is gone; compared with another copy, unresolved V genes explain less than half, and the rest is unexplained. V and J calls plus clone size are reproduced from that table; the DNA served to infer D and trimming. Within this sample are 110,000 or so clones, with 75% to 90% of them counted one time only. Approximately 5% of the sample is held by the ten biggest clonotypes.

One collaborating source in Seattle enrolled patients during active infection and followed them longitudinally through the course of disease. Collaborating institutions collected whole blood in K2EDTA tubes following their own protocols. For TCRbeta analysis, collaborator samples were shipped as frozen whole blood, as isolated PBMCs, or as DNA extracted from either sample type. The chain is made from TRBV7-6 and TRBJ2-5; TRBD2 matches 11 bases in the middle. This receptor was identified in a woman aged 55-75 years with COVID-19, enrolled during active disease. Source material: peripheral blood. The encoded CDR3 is CASSISGGAWETQYF. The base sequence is TGTGCCAGCAGCATTAGCGGGGGGGCGTGGGAGACCCAGTACTTC.